This TCR beta chain was recovered during a study of CD8+CD57+ T cells in acquired aplastic anemia. Study-wide background: Mean yield of DNA from sorted CD4+ and CD8+ cells was 3 to 3.5 ug. About 10 million reads were obtained on average for healthy donor CD4+ cells. Points from the study as a whole: CD8+ Simpson's diversity in patients was not significantly different from that in controls. Patients and controls turned out to have twenty-nine CD8+ CDR3 sequences in common.

Investigators profiled TCR beta VDJ and CDR3 from genomic DNA template. TCRdb independently ran MiXCR on the reads; one entry per CDR3 protein. Of around 230,000 distinct CDR3 sequences in the sample, over 55% were seen once. Details on this clonotype: Antigen unknown.

This CDR3 contains 16 residues. V lost 1 base, J lost 4 bases, and 15 bases lay in between. The germline CDR1 and CDR2 sequences are KGHDR and SFDVKD. The chain is built from TRBV24-1 and TRBJ1-2; a possible D gene is TRBD1 (6 bases). The source material was sorted CD4+, CD8+, or CD8+CD57+ T cells (not recorded which) from PBMCs. This sequence originates from a human donor in good health. The CDR3 protein is CATSDLWDNSIYGYTF. The CDR3 region has the DNA TGTGCCACCAGTGATTTATGGGACAACTCTATCTATGGCTACACCTTC.